This TCR beta chain appears in the sequencing data of a study of human T cells and chemical hapten exposure. Findings of the study overall: The study found expanded TCRs formed significantly more large CDR3 similarity clusters than controls.

Individual cDNA molecules received unique molecular identifiers in the library. A single record per CDR3 protein comes from TCRdb applying MiXCR to the RACE reads. The data hold 110,000 to 150,000 distinct CDR3 sequences, with about 12% observed a single time. This clonotype turned up a few times. Antigen: not known. Time point: patch test 2, 6 weeks after DPC sensitization. The treatment is: therapeutic diphenylcyclopropenone sensitization with weekly scalp DPC. This CDR3 is built from 14 residues. Trimming cost V 6 bases and J 0 bases, with 6 bases left between them. The germline V gene encodes CDR1 LNHDA and CDR2 SQIVND (reference sequence).

The starting material was whole blood, obtained in connection with sensitization to the hapten diphenylcyclopropenone (DPC). The TCR was taken from a woman aged 45-65 years with alopecia areata. Some clones in this sample may be carry-over from other donors' samples. The rearrangement links TRBV19 to TRBJ1-6; D call uncertain. CDR3 sequence (DNA): TGTGCCAGTAGGGAAAGCTCCTATAATTCACCCCTCCACTTT. Translation: CASRESSYNSPLHF. Using reference TRBV19 and TRBJ1-6 for the parts outside the CDR3, the full variable domain is DGGITQSPKYLFRKEGQNVTLSCEQNLNHDAMYWYRQDPGQGLRLIYYSQIVNDFQKGDIAEGYSVSREKKESFPLTVTSAQKNPTAFYLCASRESSYNSPLHFGNGTRLTVT.